The rows below give T cell receptor beta chains drawn from one sample of a study of cytomegalovirus exposure and HLA in healthy donors. Sequencing was performed with immunoSEQ multiplex PCR; in TCRdb, only in-frame clones are kept and a portion is missing. The sample shows under 150,000 clones, 75% to 85% of them seen only once. The sample taken for sequencing was PBMCs. The receptors here all came from a woman aged 35 to 49 in good health and CMV-seropositive. Both conserved end residues are part of each CDR3. Each record gives: CDR3 DNA, CDR3 protein, V gene, clone size, J gene, CDR3 length, D gene. The D gene is left open where the match is weak. Part of the rows lack a size; the others show once, few, many or a class for expanded clones.

DNA: TGCAGCGTTGATGGACTAGCGGGAGGGCCTGATACGCAGTATTTT
CDR3: CSVDGLAGGPDTQYF
V: TRBV29-1
size: few
J: TRBJ2-3
length: 15
D: TRBD2

DNA: TGTGCCAGCAGCTCGGGACAGCAAGAGACCCAGTACTTC
CDR3: CASSSGQQETQYF
V: TRBV7-6
size: NA
J: TRBJ2-5
length: 13
D: TRBD1

DNA: TGTGCCAGCAGCTTAGGAATGACTGGCGGAGATACGCAGTATTTT
CDR3: CASSLGMTGGDTQYF
V: TRBV7-3
size: NA
J: TRBJ2-3
length: 15
D: NA

DNA: TGTGCCAGCAGTTTTCTGACAGGTACGCACAATGAGCAGTTCTTC
CDR3: CASSFLTGTHNEQFF
V: TRBV28
size: NA
J: TRBJ2-1
length: 15
D: NA

DNA: TGCAGCGTTGAGTGGACTCGTCCGGGCTACACCTTC
CDR3: CSVEWTRPGYTF
V: TRBV29-1
size: once
J: TRBJ1-2
length: 12
D: NA

DNA: TGCGCCAGCAGCTTGGGGGGACATCCGAACACTGAAGCTTTCTTT
CDR3: CASSLGGHPNTEAFF
V: TRBV5-1
size: NA
J: TRBJ1-1
length: 15
D: NA

DNA: TGTGCCAGCAGTTTAGCAGGGGGCGCCTACACCTTC
CDR3: CASSLAGGAYTF
V: TRBV27
size: NA
J: TRBJ1-2
length: 12
D: TRBD1

DNA: TGTGCCAGCAGTTTACCCGGGGTTGACTACGAGCAGTACTTC
CDR3: CASSLPGVDYEQYF
V: TRBV27
size: NA
J: TRBJ2-7
length: 14
D: NA

DNA: TGTGCCTGGAGTGGGGACAGTAACGAGCAGTACTTC
CDR3: CAWSGDSNEQYF
V: TRBV30
size: NA
J: TRBJ2-7
length: 12
D: TRBD1

DNA: TGTGCCAGCGCGGGACAGGGGGCCGGTGAGCAGTTCTTC
CDR3: CASAGQGAGEQFF
V: TRBV6-4
size: NA
J: TRBJ2-1
length: 13
D: TRBD1

DNA: TGTGCCAGCAGCCGACCAACAGATAACTATGGCTACACCTTC
CDR3: CASSRPTDNYGYTF
V: TRBV7-2
size: NA
J: TRBJ1-2
length: 14
D: NA

DNA: TGTGCCAGTAGCAACGACTTATCGACAGGGGATGGCTACACCTTC
CDR3: CASSNDLSTGDGYTF
V: TRBV19
size: NA
J: TRBJ1-2
length: 15
D: TRBD1

DNA: TGTGCCATCGCAGGTCCAACAGGGGGAATCAGCTACGAGCAGTACTTC
CDR3: CAIAGPTGGISYEQYF
V: TRBV10-3
size: NA
J: TRBJ2-7
length: 16
D: TRBD1

DNA: TGTGCCAGCAGCTCACTCAGGGGCCCCTACGAGCAGTACTTC
CDR3: CASSSLRGPYEQYF
V: TRBV7-2
size: NA
J: TRBJ2-7
length: 14
D: NA

DNA: TGCGCCAGCAGCCAAGCGGACAGCAAAGAGACCCAGTACTTC
CDR3: CASSQADSKETQYF
V: TRBV4-1
size: NA
J: TRBJ2-5
length: 14
D: NA

DNA: TGCGCCAGCAGCCAAACTAGCGGTTCTGGGGCCAACGTCCTGACTTTC
CDR3: CASSQTSGSGANVLTF
V: TRBV4-1
size: NA
J: TRBJ2-6
length: 16
D: TRBD2

DNA: TGCGCCAGCAGCACCGAAGGGACTGCATATGGCTACACCTTC
CDR3: CASSTEGTAYGYTF
V: TRBV5-1
size: NA
J: TRBJ1-2
length: 14
D: NA

DNA: TGTGCCAGCAGTTCGGAGGCTATTCTTGGCTACGAGCAGTACTTC
CDR3: CASSSEAILGYEQYF
V: TRBV2
size: NA
J: TRBJ2-7
length: 15
D: NA

DNA: TGTGCCTGGAGTGTAAAGACAGGGCGGGCGGCTTTCTTT
CDR3: CAWSVKTGRAAFF
V: TRBV30
size: NA
J: TRBJ1-1
length: 13
D: TRBD1

DNA: TGTGCCAGCAGCGTAGGTTCCACACAGAGTAATGAAAAACTGTTTTTT
CDR3: CASSVGSTQSNEKLFF
V: TRBV9
size: NA
J: TRBJ1-4
length: 16
D: NA

DNA: TGTGCCAGTATTCAGGGGATGAACACTGAAGCTTTCTTT
CDR3: CASIQGMNTEAFF
V: TRBV19
size: NA
J: TRBJ1-1
length: 13
D: NA

DNA: TGCGCCAGCAGCGTTTCACAGGGAATGAACACTGAAGCTTTCTTT
CDR3: CASSVSQGMNTEAFF
V: TRBV5-1
size: NA
J: TRBJ1-1
length: 15
D: NA

DNA: TGTGCCAGCAGCTCGGGGATGAAAGATACGCAGTATTTT
CDR3: CASSSGMKDTQYF
V: TRBV11-3
size: NA
J: TRBJ2-3
length: 13
D: NA